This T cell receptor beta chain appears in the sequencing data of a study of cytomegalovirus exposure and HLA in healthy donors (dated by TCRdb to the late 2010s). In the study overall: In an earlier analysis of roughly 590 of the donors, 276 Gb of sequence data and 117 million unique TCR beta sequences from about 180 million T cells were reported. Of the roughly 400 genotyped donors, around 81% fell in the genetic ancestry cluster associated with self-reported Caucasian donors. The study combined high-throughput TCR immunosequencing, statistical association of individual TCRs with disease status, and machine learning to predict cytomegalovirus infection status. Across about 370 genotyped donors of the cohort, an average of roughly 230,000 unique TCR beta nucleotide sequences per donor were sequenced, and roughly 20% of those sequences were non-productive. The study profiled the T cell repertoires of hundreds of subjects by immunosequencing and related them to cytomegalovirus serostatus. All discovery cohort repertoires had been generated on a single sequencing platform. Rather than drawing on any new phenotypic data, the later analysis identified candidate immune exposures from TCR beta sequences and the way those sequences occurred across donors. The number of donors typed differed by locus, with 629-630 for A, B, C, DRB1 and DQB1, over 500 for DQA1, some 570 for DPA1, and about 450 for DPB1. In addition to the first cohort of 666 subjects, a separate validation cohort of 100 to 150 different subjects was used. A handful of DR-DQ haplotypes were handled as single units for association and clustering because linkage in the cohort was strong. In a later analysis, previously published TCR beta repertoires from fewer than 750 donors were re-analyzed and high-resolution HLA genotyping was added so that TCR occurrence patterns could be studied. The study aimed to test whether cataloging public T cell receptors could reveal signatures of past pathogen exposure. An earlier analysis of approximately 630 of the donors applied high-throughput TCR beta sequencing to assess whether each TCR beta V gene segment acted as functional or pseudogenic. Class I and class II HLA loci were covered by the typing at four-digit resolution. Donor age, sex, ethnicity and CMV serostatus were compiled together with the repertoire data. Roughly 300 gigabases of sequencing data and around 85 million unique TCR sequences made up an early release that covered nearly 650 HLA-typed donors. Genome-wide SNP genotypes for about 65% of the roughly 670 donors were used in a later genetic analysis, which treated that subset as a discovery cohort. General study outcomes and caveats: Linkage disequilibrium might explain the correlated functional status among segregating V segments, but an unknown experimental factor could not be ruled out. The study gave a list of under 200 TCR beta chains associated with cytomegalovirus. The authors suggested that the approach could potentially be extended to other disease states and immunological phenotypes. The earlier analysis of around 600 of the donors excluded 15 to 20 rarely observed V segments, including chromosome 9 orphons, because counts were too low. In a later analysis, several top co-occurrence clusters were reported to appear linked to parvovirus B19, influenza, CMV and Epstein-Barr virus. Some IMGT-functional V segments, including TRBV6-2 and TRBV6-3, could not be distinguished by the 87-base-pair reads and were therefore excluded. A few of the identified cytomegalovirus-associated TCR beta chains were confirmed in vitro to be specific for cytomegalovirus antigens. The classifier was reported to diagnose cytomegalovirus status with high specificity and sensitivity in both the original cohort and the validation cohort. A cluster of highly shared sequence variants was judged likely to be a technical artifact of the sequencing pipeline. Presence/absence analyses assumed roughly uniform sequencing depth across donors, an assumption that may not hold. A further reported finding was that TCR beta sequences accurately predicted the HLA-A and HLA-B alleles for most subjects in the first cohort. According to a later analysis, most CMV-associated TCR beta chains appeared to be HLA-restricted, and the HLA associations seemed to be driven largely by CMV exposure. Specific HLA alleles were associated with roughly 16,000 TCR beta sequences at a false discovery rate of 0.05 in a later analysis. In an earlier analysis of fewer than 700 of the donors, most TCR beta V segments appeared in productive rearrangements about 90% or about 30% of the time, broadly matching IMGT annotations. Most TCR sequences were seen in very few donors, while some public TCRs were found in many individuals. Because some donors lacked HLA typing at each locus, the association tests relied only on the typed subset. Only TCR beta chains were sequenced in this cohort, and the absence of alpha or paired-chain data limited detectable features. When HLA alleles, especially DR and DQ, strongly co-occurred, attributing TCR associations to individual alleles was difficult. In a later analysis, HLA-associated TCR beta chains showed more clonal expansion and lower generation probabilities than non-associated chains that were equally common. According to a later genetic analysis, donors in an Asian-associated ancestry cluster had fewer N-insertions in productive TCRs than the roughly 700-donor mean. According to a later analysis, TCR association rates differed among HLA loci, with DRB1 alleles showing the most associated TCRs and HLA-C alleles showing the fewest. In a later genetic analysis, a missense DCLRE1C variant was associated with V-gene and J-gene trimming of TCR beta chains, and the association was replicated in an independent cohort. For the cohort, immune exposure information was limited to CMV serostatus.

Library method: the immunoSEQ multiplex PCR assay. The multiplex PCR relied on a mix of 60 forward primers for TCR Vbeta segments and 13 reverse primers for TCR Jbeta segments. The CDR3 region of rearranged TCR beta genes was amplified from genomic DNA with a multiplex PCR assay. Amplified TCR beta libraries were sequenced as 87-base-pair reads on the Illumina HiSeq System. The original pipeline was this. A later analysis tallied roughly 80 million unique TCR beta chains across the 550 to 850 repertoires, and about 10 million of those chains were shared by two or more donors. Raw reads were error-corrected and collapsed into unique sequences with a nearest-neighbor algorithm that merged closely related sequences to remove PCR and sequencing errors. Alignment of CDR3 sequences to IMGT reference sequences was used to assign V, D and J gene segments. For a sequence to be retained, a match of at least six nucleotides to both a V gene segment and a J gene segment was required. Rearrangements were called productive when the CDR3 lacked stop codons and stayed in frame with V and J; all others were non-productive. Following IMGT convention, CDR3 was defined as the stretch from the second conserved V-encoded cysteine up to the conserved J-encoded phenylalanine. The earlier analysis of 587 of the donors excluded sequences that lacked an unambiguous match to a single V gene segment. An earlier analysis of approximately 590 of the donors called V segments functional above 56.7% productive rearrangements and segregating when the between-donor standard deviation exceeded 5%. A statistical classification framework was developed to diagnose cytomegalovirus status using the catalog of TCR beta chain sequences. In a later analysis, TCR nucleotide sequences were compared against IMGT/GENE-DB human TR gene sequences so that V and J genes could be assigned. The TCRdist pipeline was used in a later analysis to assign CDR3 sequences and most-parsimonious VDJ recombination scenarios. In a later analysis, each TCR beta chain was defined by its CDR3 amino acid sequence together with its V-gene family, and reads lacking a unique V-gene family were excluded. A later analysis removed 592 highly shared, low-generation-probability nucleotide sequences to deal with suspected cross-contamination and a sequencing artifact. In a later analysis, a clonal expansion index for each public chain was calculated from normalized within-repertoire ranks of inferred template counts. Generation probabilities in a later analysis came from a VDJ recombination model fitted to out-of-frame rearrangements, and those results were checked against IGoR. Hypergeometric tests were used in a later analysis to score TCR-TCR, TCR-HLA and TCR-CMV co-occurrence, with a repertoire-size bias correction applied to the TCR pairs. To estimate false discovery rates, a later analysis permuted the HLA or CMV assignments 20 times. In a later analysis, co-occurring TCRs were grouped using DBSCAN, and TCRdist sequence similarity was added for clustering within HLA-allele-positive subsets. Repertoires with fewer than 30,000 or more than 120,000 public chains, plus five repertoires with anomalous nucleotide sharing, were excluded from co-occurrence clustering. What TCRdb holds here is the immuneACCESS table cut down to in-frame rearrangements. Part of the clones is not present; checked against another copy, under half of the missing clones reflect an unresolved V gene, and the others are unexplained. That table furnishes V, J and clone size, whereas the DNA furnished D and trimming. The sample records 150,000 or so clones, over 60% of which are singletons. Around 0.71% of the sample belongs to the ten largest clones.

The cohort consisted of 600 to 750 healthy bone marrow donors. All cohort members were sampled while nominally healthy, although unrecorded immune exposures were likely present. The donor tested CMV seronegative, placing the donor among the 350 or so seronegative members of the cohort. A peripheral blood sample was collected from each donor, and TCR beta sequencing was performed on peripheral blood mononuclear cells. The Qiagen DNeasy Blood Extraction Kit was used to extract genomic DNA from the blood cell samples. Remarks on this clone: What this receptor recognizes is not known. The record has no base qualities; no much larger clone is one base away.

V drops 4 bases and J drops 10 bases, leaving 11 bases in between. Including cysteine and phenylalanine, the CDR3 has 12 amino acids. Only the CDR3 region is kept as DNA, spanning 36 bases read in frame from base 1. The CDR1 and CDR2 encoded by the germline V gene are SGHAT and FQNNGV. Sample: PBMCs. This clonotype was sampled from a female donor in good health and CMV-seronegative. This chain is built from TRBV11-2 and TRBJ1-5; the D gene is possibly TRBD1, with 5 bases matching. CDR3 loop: CASSSMGLPQHF. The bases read TGTGCCAGCAGCTCGATGGGACTTCCCCAGCATTTT. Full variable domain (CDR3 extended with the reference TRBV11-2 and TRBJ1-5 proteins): EAGVAQSPRYKIIEKRQSVAFWCNPISGHATLYWYQQILGQGPKLLIQFQNNGVVDDSQLPKDRFSAERLKGVDSTLKIQPAKLEDSAVYLCASSSMGLPQHFGDGTRLSIL.